This T cell receptor beta chain comes out of a study of blood T cell repertoires in COVID-19. Turning to the study itself: The origin of the acute and convalescent COVID-19 samples was the United States, Italy and Spain. In each case, the material was cDNA or gDNA derived from T cells, B-cell-depleted T cells, or PBMCs.

Germline assignment: CDR1 MNHNS and CDR2 SASEGT. Trimming removed 3 bases from V and 2 bases from J; junction bases left unmatched: 12. This CDR3 contains 17 residues. Some clones are missing from TCRdb's copy, which holds only in-frame ones; the method was immunoSEQ multiplex PCR. Of about 42,000 clones in the sample, around 83% were seen once. The chain has TRBV6-1 and TRBJ2-5; the match to TRBD1 covers 7 bases. Sequenced sample: peripheral blood. The clonotype originates from a woman in her seventies in a cohort sampled during active COVID-19. The CDR3, as DNA: TGTGCCAGCAGTGAGTCTTTGGGGACAGTGCCACAAGAGACCCAGTACTTC. It encodes CASSESLGTVPQETQYF.